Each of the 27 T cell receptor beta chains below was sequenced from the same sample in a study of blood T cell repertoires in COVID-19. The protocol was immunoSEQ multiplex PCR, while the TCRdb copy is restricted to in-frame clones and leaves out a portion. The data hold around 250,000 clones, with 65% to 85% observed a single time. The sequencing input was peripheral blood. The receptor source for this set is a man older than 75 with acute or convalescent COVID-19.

This chain's CDR3 is CASSSNLPTGGPPQHF. The CDR3 DNA is TGTGCCAGCAGTTCTAACCTCCCAACAGGTGGACCGCCCCAGCATTTT. This chain joins TRBV6-2 or TRBV6-3 and TRBJ1-5, with D perhaps TRBD1 (5 bases). The V end lost 4 bases, the J end lost 9 bases, and 22 bases lay between the germline ends. CDR1 is MNHEY, CDR2 SVGEGT, per germline. The CDR3 runs to 16 residues.

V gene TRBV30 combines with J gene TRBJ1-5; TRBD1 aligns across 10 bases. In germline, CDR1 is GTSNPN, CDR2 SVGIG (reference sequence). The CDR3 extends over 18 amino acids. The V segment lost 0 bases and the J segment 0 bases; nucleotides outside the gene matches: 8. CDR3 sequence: CAWSVPGTGAYSNQPQHF. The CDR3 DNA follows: TGTGCCTGGAGTGTACCGGGGACAGGGGCCTATAGCAATCAGCCCCAGCATTTT.

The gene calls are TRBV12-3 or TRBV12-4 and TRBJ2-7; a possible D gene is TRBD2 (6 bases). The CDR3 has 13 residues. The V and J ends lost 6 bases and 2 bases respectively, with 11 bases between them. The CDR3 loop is CASSHGGPYEQYF. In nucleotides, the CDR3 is TGTGCCAGCAGCCACGGGGGTCCCTACGAGCAGTACTTC.

CDR3 loop: CASSRPSKQGWDEKLFF. CDR3 nucleotide sequence: TGTGCCAGCAGCCGCCCTTCTAAACAGGGTTGGGATGAAAAACTGTTTTTT. The chain has TRBV7-2 and TRBJ1-4; a weak D match, TRBD1 (6 bases). Germline V gene sequence: CDR1 SGHTA, CDR2 FQGNSA. Trimming cost V 5 bases and J 6 bases, with 22 bases left between them. The CDR3 totals 17 residues.

CDR3 in amino acids: CATSPQGDRGKAFF. The CDR3 DNA is TGTGCCACCAGTCCCCAGGGGGACAGGGGAAAAGCTTTCTTT. This chain joins TRBV24-1 and TRBJ1-1; 10 bases line up with TRBD1. The CDR3 length is 14 residues. The junction had 9 bases not matched to a gene; V was cut back by 6 bases and J by 9 bases. Germline V gene data show CDR1 as KGHDR and CDR2 as SFDVKD.

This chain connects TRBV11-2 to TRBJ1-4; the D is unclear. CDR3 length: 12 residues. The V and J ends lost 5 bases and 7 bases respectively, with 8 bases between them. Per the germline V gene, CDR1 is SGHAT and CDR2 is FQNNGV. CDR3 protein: CASSRSLEKLFF. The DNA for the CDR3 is TGTGCCAGCAGCCGGTCTCTTGAAAAACTGTTTTTT.

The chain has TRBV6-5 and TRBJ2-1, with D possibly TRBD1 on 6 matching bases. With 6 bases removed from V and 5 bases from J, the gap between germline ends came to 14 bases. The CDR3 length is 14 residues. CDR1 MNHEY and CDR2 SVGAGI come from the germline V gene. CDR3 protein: CASRPGDNDNEQFF. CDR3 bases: TGTGCCAGCAGACCCGGGGACAATGACAATGAGCAGTTCTTC.

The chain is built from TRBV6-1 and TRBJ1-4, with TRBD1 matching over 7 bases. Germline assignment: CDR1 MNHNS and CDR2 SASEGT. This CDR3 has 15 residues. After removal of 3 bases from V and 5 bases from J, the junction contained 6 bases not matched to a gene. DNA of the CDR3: TGTGCCAGCAGTGATCGGGGACAGATAAATGAAAAACTGTTTTTT. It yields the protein CASSDRGQINEKLFF.

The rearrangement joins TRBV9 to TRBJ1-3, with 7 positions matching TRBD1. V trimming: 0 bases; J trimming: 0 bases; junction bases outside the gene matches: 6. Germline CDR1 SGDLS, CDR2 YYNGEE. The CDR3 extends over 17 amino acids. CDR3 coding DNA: TGTGCCAGCAGCGTAGATAGGGGGCGAAGCTCTGGAAACACCATATATTTT. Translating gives CASSVDRGRSSGNTIYF.

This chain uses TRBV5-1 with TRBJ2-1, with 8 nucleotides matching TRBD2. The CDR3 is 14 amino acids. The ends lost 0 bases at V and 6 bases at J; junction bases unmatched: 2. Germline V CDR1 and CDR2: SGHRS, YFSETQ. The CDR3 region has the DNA TGCGCCAGCAGCTTGGTGGGACTAGTCAATGAGCAGTTCTTC. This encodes CASSLVGLVNEQFF. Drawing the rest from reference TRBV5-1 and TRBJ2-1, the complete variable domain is KAGVTQTPRYLIKTRGQQVTLSCSPISGHRSVSWYQQTPGQGLQFLFEYFSETQRNKGNFPGRFSGRQFSNSRSEMNVSTLELGDSALYLCASSLVGLVNEQFFGPGTRLTVL.

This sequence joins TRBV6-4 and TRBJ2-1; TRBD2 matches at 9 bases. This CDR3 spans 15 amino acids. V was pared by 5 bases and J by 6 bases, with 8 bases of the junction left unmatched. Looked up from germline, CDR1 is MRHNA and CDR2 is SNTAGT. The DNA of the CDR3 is TGTGCCAGCAGTCGGAGCGGGGGGCCGGGCAATGAGCAGTTCTTC. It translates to CASSRSGGPGNEQFF.

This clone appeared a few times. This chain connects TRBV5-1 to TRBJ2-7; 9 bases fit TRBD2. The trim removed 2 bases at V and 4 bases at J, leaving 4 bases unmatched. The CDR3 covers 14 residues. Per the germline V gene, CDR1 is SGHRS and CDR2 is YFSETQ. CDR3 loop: CASSLAGGGYEQYF. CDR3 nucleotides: TGCGCCAGCAGCTTAGCGGGAGGTGGGTACGAGCAGTACTTC.

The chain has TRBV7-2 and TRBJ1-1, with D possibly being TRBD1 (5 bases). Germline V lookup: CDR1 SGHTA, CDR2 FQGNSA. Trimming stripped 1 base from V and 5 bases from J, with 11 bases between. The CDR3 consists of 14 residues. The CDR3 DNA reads TGTGCCAGCAGCTTAGTTCTTGGGGCTACTGAAGCTTTCTTT. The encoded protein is CASSLVLGATEAFF. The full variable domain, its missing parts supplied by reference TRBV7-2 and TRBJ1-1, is GAGVSQSPSNKVTEKGKDVELRCDPISGHTALYWYRQSLGQGLEFLIYFQGNSAPDKSGLPSDRFSAERTGGSVSTLTIQRTQQEDSAVYLCASSLVLGATEAFFGQGTRLTVV.

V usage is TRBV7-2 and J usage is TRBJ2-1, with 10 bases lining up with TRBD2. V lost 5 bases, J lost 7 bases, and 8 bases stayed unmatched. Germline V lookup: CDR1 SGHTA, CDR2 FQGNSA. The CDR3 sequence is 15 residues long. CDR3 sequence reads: CASSRSGGPQNEQFF. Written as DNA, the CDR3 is TGTGCCAGCAGCCGTAGCGGGGGGCCTCAAAATGAGCAGTTCTTC.

CDR3 DNA sequence: TGTGCCAGCAGTGGCGACAGGGGGCTCAGGGCCGGGGGCTACACCTTC. Translated: CASSGDRGLRAGGYTF. This chain links TRBV2 with TRBJ1-2; TRBD1 agrees at 10 bases. CDR1 and CDR2 (germline): SNHLY, FYNNEI. V shed 4 bases, J shed 8 bases, and the junction held 13 bases outside the gene matches. There are 16 residues in the CDR3.

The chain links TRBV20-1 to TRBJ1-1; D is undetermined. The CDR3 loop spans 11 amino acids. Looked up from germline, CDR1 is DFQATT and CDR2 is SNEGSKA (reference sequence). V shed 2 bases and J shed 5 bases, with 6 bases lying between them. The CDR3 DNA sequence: TGCAGTGCTAGATCCCCGACTGAAGCTTTCTTT. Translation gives CSARSPTEAFF.

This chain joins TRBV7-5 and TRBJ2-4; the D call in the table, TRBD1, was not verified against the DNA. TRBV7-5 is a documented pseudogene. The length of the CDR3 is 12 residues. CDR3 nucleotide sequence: TGTGCCAGAACCGCCGACAGAAACATTCAGTACTTC. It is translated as CARTADRNIQYF.

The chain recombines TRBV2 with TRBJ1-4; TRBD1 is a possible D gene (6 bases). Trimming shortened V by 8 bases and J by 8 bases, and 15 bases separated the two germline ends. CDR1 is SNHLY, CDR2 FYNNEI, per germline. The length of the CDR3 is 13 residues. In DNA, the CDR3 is TGTGCCAGCCATACAGGGATCGACGAAAAACTGTTTTTT. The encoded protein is CASHTGIDEKLFF. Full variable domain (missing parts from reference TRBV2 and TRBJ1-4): EPEVTQTPSHQVTQMGQEVILRCVPISNHLYFYWYRQILGQKVEFLVSFYNNEISEKSEIFDDQFSVERPDGSNFTLKIRSTKLEDSAMYFCASHTGIDEKLFFGSGTQLSVL.

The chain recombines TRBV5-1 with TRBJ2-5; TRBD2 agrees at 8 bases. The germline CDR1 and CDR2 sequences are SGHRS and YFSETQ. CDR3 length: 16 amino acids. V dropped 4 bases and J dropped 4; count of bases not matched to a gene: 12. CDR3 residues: CASSPGKAGVGETQYF. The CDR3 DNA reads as TGCGCCAGCAGCCCAGGGAAAGCGGGGGTTGGAGAGACCCAGTACTTC.

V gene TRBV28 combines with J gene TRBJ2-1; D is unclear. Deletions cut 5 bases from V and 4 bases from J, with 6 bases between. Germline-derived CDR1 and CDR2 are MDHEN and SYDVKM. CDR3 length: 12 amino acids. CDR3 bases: TGTGCCAGCAGTACATTATACAATGAGCAGTTCTTC. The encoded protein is CASSTLYNEQFF.

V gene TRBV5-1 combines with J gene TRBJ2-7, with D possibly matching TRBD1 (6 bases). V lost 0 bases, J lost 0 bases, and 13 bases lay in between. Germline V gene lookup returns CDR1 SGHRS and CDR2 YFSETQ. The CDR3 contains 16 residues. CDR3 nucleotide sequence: TGCGCCAGCAGCTTGGGGCAGGGGTCCCTCTCCTACGAGCAGTACTTC. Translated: CASSLGQGSLSYEQYF.

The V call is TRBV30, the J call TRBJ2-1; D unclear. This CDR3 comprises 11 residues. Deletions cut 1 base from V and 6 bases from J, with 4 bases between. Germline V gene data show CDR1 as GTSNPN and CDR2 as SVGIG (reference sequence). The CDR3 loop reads CAWSGANEQFF. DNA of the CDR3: TGTGCCTGGAGTGGAGCCAATGAGCAGTTCTTC.

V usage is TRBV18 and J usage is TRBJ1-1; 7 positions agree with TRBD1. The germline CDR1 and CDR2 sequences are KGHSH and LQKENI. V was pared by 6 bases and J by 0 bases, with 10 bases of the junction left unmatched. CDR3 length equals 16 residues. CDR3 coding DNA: TGTGCCAGCTCTCAACAACCCCAGGGGGTGAACACTGAAGCTTTCTTT. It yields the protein CASSQQPQGVNTEAFF.

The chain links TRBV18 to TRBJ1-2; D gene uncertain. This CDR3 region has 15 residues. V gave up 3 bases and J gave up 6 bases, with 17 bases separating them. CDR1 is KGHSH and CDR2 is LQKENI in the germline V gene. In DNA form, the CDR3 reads TGTGCCAGCTCACCGAACTCCCAGGCGATAAATGGCTACACCTTC. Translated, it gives CASSPNSQAINGYTF.

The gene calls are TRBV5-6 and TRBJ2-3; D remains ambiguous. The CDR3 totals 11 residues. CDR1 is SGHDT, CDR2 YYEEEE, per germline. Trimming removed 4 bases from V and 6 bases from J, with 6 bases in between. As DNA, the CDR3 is TGTGCCAGCAGCACAGAGGATACGCAGTATTTT. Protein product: CASSTEDTQYF. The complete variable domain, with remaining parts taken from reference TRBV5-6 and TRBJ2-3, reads DAGVTQSPTHLIKTRGQQVTLRCSPKSGHDTVSWYQQALGQGPQFIFQYYEEEERQRGNFPDRFSGHQFPNYSSELNVNALLLGDSALYLCASSTEDTQYFGPGTRLTVL.

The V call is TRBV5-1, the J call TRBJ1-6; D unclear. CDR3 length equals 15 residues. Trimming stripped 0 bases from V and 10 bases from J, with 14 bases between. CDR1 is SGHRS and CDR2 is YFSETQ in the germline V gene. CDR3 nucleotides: TGCGCCAGCAGCTTGGCCGGAGGCCCTGGGTCACCCCTCCACTTT. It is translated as CASSLAGGPGSPLHF.

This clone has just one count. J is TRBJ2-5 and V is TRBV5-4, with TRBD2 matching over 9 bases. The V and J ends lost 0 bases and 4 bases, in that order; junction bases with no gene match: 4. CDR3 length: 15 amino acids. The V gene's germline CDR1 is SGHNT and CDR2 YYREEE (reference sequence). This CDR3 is CASSLGGGAAETQYF. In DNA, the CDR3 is TGTGCCAGCAGCTTGGGCGGGGGGGCCGCAGAGACCCAGTACTTC.